This T cell receptor (beta chain) is drawn from a study of PD-1 blockade in classical Hodgkin lymphoma. The study, taken as a whole, reports: Possibly reflecting disease activity or prior therapy, repertoire differences have causes that remain undefined.

Germline assignment: CDR1 SGHRS and CDR2 YFSETQ. The CDR3 runs 13 residues. V lost 4 bases and J lost 5, with 12 bases in between. The method was immunoSEQ multiplex PCR; TCRdb's version includes in-frame clones alone and lacks a portion of them. The data show tens of thousands of clones, with approximately 94% seen just once and approximately 2.2% held by the top ten. Time point described: newly diagnosed, previously untreated cHL patient sample. On this clone: Its target is unknown.

This chain connects TRBV5-1 to TRBJ1-1, with D unclear. This TCR was sampled from a human donor with classical Hodgkin lymphoma. The sample comprised peripheral blood mononuclear cells (PBMCs). CDR3 region: CASSVDRATEAFF. CDR3 in DNA: TGCGCCAGCAGCGTGGACCGAGCGACTGAAGCTTTCTTT.